This T cell receptor (beta chain) came from a study of T cell responses to AZD1222 COVID-19 vaccine. Germline lookup yields CDR1 SGHNT and CDR2 YENEEA. The CDR3 has 15 amino acids. Trimming pared 3 bases from V and 4 bases from J, leaving 16 bases between. The method was immunoSEQ multiplex PCR; TCRdb's version includes in-frame clones alone and lacks a portion of them. The data hold 100,000 or so clones, with 85% to 90% observed a single time. Material: peripheral blood, obtained on day 0 of AZD1222 vaccination. This sequence originates from an adult in good health. This sequence joins TRBV11-3 and TRBJ2-7; tentatively, D is TRBD2 (5 bases). In DNA form, the CDR3 reads TGTGCCAGCAGCTTCGAAGCCACTAGGCTTTACGAGCAGTACTTC. It encodes CASSFEATRLYEQYF.